This TCR beta chain came from a study of T cell responses to AZD1222 COVID-19 vaccine. Across the whole study: Pooled in the analysis were second doses at about 4 or about 12 weeks. Study observations and caveats: Seropositive AZD1222 recipients at baseline numbered only 6 or 7. Most donors were white British, females outnumbered males, and clonal diversity was possibly underestimated.

With 0 bases removed from V and 4 bases from J, the gap between germline ends came to 10 bases. The germline CDR1 and CDR2 sequences are SGHDT and YYEEEE. The CDR3 extends over 14 amino acids. The data were produced by immunoSEQ multiplex PCR, yet TCRdb's version contains in-frame clones alone and is incomplete. Among under 170,000 clones listed, approximately 94% were seen once. Regarding this clone: Its cognate antigen is unknown.

The chain is built from TRBV5-6 and TRBJ2-5, with a tentative D call TRBD2 (6 bases). This clonotype originated in an adult in good health. The starting material was peripheral blood, obtained on day 0 of AZD1222 vaccination. The CDR3: CASSLGLVGETQYF. The DNA of the CDR3 is TGTGCCAGCAGCTTGGGACTAGTAGGAGAGACCCAGTACTTC. Together with reference TRBV5-6 and TRBJ2-5, the CDR3 gives the full variable domain: DAGVTQSPTHLIKTRGQQVTLRCSPKSGHDTVSWYQQALGQGPQFIFQYYEEEERQRGNFPDRFSGHQFPNYSSELNVNALLLGDSALYLCASSLGLVGETQYFGPGTRLLVL.